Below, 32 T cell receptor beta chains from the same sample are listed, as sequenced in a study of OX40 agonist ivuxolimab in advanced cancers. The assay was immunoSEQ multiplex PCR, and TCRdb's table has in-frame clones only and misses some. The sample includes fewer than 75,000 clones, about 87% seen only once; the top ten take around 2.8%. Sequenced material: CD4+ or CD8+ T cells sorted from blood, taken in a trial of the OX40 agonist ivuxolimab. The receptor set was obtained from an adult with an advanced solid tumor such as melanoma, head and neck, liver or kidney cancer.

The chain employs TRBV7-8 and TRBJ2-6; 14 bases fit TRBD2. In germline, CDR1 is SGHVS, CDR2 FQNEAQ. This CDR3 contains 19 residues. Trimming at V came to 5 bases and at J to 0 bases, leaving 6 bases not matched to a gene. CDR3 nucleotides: TGTGCCAGCAGCCCGGGGACTAGCGGGAGTCCCTCTGGGGCCAACGTCCTGACTTTC. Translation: CASSPGTSGSPSGANVLTF.

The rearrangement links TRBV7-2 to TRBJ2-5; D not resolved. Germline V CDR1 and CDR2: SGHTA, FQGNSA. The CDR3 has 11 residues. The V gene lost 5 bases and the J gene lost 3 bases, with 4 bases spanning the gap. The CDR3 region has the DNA TGTGCCAGCAGCGCGAAAGAGACCCAGTACTTC. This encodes CASSAKETQYF.

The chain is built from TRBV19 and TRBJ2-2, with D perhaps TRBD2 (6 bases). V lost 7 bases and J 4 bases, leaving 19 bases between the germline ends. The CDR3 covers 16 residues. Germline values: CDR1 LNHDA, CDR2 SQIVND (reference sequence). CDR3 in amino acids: CASNPRTGGGTGELFF. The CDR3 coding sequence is TGTGCCAGTAATCCCCGTACCGGGGGAGGCACCGGGGAGCTGTTTTTT.

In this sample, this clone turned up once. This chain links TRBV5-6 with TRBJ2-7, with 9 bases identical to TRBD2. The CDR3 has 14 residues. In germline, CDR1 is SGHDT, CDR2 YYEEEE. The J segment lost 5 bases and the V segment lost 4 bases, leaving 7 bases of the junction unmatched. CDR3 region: CASSLWTSEDEQYF. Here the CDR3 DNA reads TGTGCCAGCAGCCTGTGGACTAGCGAAGACGAGCAGTACTTC.

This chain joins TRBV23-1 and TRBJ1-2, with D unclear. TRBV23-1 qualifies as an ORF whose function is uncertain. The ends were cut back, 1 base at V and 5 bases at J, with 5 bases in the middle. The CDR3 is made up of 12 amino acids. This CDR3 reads CASSQYGYGYTF. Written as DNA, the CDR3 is TGCGCCAGCAGTCAATACGGTTATGGCTACACCTTC.

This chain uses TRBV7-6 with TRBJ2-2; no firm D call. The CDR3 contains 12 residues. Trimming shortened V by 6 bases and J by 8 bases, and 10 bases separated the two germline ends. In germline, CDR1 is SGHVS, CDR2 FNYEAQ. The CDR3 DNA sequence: TGTGCCAGCAGGGCGGATCGGGGGGAGCTGTTTTTT. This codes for CASRADRGELFF.

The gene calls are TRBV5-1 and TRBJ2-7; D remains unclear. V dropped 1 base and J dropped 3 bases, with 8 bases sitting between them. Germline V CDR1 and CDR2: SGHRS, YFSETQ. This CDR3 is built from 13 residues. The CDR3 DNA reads TGCGCCAGCAGCTTGCTTGGGTTCTACGAGCAGTACTTC. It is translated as CASSLLGFYEQYF.

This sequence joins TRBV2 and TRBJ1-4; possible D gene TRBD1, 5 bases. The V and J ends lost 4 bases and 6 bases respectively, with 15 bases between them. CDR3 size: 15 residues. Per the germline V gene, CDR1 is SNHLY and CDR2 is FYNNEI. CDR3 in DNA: TGTGCCAGCAGTGTCAACAGGCGGAAGGATGAAAAACTGTTTTTT. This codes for CASSVNRRKDEKLFF. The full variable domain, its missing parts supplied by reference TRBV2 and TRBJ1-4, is EPEVTQTPSHQVTQMGQEVILRCVPISNHLYFYWYRQILGQKVEFLVSFYNNEISEKSEIFDDQFSVERPDGSNFTLKIRSTKLEDSAMYFCASSVNRRKDEKLFFGSGTQLSVL.

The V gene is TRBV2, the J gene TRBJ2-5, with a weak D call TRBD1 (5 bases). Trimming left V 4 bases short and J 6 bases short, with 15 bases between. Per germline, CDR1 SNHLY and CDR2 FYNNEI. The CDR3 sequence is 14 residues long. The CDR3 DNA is TGTGCCAGCAGTGTGGGCAGGGTCGGACAGACCCAGTACTTC. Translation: CASSVGRVGQTQYF.

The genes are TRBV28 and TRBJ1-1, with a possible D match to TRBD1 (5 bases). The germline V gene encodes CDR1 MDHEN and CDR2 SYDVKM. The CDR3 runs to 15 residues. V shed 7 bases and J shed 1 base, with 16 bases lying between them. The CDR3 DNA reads TGTGCCAGCACCGAAACAGGTTCAGGGAACACTGAAGCTTTCTTT. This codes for CASTETGSGNTEAFF.

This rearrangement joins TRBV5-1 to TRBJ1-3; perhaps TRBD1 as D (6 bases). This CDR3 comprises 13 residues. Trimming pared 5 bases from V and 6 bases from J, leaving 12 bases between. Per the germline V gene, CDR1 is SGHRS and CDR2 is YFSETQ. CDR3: CASREQGSNTIYF. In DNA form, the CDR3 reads TGCGCCAGCAGAGAACAGGGATCAAACACCATATATTTT. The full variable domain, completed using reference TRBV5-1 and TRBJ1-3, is KAGVTQTPRYLIKTRGQQVTLSCSPISGHRSVSWYQQTPGQGLQFLFEYFSETQRNKGNFPGRFSGRQFSNSRSEMNVSTLELGDSALYLCASREQGSNTIYFGEGSWLTVV.

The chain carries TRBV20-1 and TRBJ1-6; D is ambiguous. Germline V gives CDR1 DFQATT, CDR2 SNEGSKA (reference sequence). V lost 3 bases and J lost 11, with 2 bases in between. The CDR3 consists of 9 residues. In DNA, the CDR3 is TGCAGTGCTAGTCCACCCCTCCACTTT. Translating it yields CSASPPLHF.

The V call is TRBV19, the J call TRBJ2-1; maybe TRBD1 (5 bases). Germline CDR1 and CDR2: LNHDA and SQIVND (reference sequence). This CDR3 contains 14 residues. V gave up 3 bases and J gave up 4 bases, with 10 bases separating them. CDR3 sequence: CASSISDTYNEQFF. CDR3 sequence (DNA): TGTGCCAGTAGTATCTCGGACACATACAATGAGCAGTTCTTC.

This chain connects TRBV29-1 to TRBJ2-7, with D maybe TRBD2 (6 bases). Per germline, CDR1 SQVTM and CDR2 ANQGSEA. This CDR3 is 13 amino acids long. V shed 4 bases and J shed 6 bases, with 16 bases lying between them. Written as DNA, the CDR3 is TGCAGCGTTGGGGGCGGGGCAGCCCTCGAGCAGTACTTC. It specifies CSVGGGAALEQYF.

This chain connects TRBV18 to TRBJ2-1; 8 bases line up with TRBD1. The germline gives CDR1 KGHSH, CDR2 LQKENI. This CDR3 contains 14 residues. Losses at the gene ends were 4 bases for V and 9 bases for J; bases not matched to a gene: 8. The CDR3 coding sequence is TGTGCCAGCTCACAGGTCAGGGGGCGAAGTGAGCAGTTCTTC. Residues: CASSQVRGRSEQFF.

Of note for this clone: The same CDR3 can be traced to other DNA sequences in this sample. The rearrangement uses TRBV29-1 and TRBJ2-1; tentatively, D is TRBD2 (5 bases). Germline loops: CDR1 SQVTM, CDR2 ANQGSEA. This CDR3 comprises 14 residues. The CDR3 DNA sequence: TGCAGTGTGAGCGGAACTCAAATGGTCAATGAGCAGTTCTTC. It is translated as CSVSGTQMVNEQFF.

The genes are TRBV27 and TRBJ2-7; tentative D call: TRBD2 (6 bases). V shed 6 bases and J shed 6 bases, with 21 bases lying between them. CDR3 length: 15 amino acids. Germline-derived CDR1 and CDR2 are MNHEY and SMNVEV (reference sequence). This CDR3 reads CASRPAGTPRFEQYF. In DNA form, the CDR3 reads TGTGCCAGCAGGCCTGCGGGGACTCCCCGCTTCGAGCAGTACTTC.

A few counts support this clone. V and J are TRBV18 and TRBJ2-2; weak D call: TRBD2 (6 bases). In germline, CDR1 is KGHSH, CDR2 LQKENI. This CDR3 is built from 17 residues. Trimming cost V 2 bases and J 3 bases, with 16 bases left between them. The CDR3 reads CASSPAGGHQYTGELFF. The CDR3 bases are TGTGCCAGCTCACCAGCAGGAGGGCACCAATACACCGGGGAGCTGTTTTTT.

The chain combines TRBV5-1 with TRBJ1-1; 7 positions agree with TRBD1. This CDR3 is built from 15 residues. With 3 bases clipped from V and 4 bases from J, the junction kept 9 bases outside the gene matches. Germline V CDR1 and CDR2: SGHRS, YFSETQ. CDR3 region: CASSSLTGLATEAFF. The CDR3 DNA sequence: TGCGCCAGCAGCTCGTTGACAGGGTTAGCCACTGAAGCTTTCTTT.

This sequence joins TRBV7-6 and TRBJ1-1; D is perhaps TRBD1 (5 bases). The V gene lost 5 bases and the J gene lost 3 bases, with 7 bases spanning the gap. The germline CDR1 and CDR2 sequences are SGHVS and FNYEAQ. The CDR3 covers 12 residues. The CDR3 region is CASSIRDTEAFF. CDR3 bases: TGTGCCAGCAGCATCAGGGACACTGAAGCTTTCTTT.

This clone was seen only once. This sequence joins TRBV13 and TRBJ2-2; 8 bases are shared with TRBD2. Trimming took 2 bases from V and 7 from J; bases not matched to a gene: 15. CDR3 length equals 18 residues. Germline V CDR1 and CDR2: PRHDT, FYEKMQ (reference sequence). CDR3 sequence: CASSLQTSRGGGDGELFF. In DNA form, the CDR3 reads TGTGCCAGCAGCTTACAAACCTCCCGGGGGGGCGGTGACGGGGAGCTGTTTTTT.

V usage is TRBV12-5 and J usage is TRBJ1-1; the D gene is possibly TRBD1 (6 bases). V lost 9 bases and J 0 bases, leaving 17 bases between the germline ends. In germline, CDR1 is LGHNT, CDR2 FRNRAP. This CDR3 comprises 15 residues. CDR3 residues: CARGGQASLNTEAFF. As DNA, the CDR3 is TGTGCTAGGGGGGGGCAGGCCTCCCTGAACACTGAAGCTTTCTTT.

Here the CDR3 DNA reads TGTGCCTGGAGTTCCCCCATCTATGGCTACACCTTC. Protein sequence: CAWSSPIYGYTF. V gene TRBV30 combines with J gene TRBJ1-2; D unresolved. Germline V gene data show CDR1 as GTSNPN and CDR2 as SVGIG (reference sequence). V lost 2 bases to trimming and J lost 4 bases, with 8 bases between them. The CDR3 runs to 12 residues.

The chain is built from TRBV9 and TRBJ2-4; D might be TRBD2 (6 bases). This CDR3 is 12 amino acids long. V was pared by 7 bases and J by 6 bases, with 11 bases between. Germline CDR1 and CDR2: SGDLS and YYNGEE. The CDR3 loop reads CASAKEGNIQYF. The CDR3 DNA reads TGTGCCAGCGCTAAGGAGGGAAACATTCAGTACTTC. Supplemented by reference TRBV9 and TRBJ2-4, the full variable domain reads DSGVTQTPKHLITATGQRVTLRCSPRSGDLSVYWYQQSLDQGLQFLIQYYNGEERAKGNILERFSAQQFPDLHSELNLSSLELGDSALYFCASAKEGNIQYFGAGTRLSVL.

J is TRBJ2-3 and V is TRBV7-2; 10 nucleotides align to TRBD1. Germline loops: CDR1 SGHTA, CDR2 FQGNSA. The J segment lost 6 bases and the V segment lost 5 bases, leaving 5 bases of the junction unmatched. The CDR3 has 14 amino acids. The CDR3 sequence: CASSMGQGFDTQYF. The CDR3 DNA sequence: TGTGCCAGCAGCATGGGACAGGGGTTCGATACGCAGTATTTT. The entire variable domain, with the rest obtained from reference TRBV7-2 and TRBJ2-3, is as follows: GAGVSQSPSNKVTEKGKDVELRCDPISGHTALYWYRQSLGQGLEFLIYFQGNSAPDKSGLPSDRFSAERTGGSVSTLTIQRTQQEDSAVYLCASSMGQGFDTQYFGPGTRLTVL.

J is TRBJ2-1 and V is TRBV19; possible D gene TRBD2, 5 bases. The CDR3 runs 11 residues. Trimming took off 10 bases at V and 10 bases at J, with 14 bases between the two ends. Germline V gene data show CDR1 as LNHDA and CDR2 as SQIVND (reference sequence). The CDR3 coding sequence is TGTGCCACCGGGGAATTCGGGGAGCAGTTCTTC. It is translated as CATGEFGEQFF.

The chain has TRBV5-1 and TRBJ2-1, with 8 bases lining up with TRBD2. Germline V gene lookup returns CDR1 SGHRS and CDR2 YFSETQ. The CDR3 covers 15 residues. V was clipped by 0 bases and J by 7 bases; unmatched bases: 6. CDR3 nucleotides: TGCGCCAGCAGCTTGGACAGCGGGAGTCGGAATGAGCAGTTCTTC. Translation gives CASSLDSGSRNEQFF.

DNA of the CDR3: TGTGCCAGCAGCGGATTAGGGGGCCCGAACACCGGGGAGCTGTTTTTT. It translates to CASSGLGGPNTGELFF. This chain links TRBV5-5 with TRBJ2-2, with 7 bases identical to TRBD1. Germline V CDR1 and CDR2: SGHKS, YYEKEE (reference sequence). CDR3 size: 16 residues. The J segment lost 0 bases and the V segment lost 4 bases, leaving 6 bases of the junction unmatched.

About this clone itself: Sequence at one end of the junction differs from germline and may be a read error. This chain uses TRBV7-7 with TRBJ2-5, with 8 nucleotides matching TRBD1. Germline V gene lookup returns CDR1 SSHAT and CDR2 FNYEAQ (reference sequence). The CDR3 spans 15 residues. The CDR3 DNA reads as TGTGCTAGCAGCCCCGACAGGGGATTGCAAGAGACCCAGTACTTC. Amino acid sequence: CASSPDRGLQETQYF.

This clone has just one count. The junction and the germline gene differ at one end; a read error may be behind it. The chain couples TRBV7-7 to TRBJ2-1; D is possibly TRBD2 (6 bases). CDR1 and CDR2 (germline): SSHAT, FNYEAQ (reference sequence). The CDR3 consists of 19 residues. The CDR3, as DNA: TGTGCTAGCAGCTTAGGTGTACGAAGCGGGCGCACCCGAGGTGATGAGCAGTTCTTC. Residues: CASSLGVRSGRTRGDEQFF.

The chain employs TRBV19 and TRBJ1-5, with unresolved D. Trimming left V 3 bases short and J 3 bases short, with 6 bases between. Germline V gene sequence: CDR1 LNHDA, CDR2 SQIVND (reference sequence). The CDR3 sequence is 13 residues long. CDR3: CASSIRINQPQHF. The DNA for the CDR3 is TGTGCCAGTAGTATTAGGATCAATCAGCCCCAGCATTTT.

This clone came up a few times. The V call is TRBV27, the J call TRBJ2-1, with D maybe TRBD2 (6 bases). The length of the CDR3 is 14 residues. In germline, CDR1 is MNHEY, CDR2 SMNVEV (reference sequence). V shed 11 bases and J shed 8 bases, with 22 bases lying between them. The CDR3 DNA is TGTGCCGGGAACTTCGGAGGGCCCTCCGATGAGCAGTTCTTC. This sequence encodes CAGNFGGPSDEQFF.